The entry below gives a single T cell receptor beta chain sequence along with its context. The antigen is unknown. The length of the CDR3 is 16 residues. Germline V gene sequence: CDR1 SGHAT, CDR2 FQDESV (reference sequence). Trimming took 0 bases from V and 7 from J; bases not matched to a gene: 9. This specimen belongs to a study of shared clonotypes between healthy human individuals. Study-level findings and limits: The naive CD4 repertoires of a handful of donors were compared, and about 5% of clonotypes were shared.

The donors were adults (healthy and HIV-negative) with no recent acute infections or vaccinations. From CD4+ cells came CD45RA+ naive and CD45RA-negative memory subsets. Deep was the level at which the assay was run. The table came from immunoSEQ multiplex PCR; TCRdb's copy has only in-frame clones and leaves some out. The profile covers approximately 2.4 million clones, with around 95% appearing a single time and less than 0.15% taken by the ten largest. The chain uses TRBV11-1 and TRBJ2-3, with 8 nucleotides matching TRBD1. What was sequenced was naive CD4+ T cells sorted from blood. Subset given: CD45RA+ positively selected. This clonotype originated in a man younger than 30 in good health. This CDR3 reads CASSLAQAGGEHTQYF. CDR3 in DNA: TGTGCCAGCAGCTTAGCTCAGGCAGGGGGCGAACATACGCAGTATTTT.